The 21 T cell receptor beta chains reported below all come from one sample, sequenced in a study of OX40 agonist ivuxolimab in advanced cancers. The table came from immunoSEQ multiplex PCR; TCRdb's copy has only in-frame clones and leaves some out. The sample lists tens of thousands of clones, 79% occurring once. The input for sequencing was CD4+ or CD8+ T cells sorted from blood, taken in a trial of the OX40 agonist ivuxolimab. These receptors all stem from an adult with an advanced solid tumor such as melanoma, head and neck, liver or kidney cancer.

This clone was seen only a few times. The chain couples TRBV7-9 to TRBJ2-7; no definite D call. The CDR3 has 11 residues. V lost 5 bases and J lost 7, with 9 bases in between. Germline V gives CDR1 SEHNR, CDR2 FQNEAQ (reference sequence). This CDR3 is CASSPIGEQYF. CDR3 DNA sequence: TGTGCCAGCAGCCCCATCGGGGAGCAGTACTTC.

This clone has only one observation. The rearrangement joins TRBV7-9 to TRBJ1-2; 12 bases are a match to TRBD1. This CDR3 contains 19 residues. The ends lost 5 bases at V and 0 bases at J; junction bases unmatched: 13. Germline V gives CDR1 SEHNR, CDR2 FQNEAQ (reference sequence). The CDR3 DNA is TGTGCCAGCAGCGCGTTGCTGGGACAGGGGGCCCCCTCTAACTATGGCTACACCTTC. Its translation: CASSALLGQGAPSNYGYTF.

This rearrangement joins TRBV6-5 to TRBJ1-1; 11 bases fit TRBD1. Germline CDR1 and CDR2: MNHEY and SVGAGI. V shed 2 bases and J 4 bases; nucleotides not matched to a gene: 3. The CDR3 has 15 amino acids. CDR3 amino acids: CASSYLGQGATEAFF. The CDR3 DNA is TGTGCCAGCAGTTACCTCGGACAGGGGGCCACTGAAGCTTTCTTT.

The CDR3 loop reads CASSARTGANSPLHF. The CDR3 DNA reads TGTGCCAGCAGTGCACGGACAGGGGCAAATTCACCCCTCCACTTT. This chain joins TRBV2 and TRBJ1-6; TRBD1 matches 9 bases. CDR3 length: 15 residues. Germline CDR1 is SNHLY and CDR2 is FYNNEI. After removal of 4 bases from V and 7 bases from J, the junction contained 5 bases not matched to a gene. Full variable domain (missing parts from reference TRBV2 and TRBJ1-6): EPEVTQTPSHQVTQMGQEVILRCVPISNHLYFYWYRQILGQKVEFLVSFYNNEISEKSEIFDDQFSVERPDGSNFTLKIRSTKLEDSAMYFCASSARTGANSPLHFGNGTRLTVT.

The rearrangement uses TRBV29-1 and TRBJ1-2; 7 bases map to TRBD1. From germline, CDR1 is SQVTM and CDR2 ANQGSEA. V shed 4 bases, J shed 2 bases, and the junction held 7 bases outside the gene matches. The CDR3 runs to 14 residues. DNA for the CDR3: TGCAGCGTTGGGGGGTCGACAGGGAACTATGGCTACACCTTC. Amino acids: CSVGGSTGNYGYTF.

This chain uses TRBV6-1 with TRBJ1-1, with 7 bases lining up with TRBD1. The CDR3 runs 13 residues. V was pared by 3 bases and J by 4 bases, with 2 bases of the junction left unmatched. Germline V gene lookup returns CDR1 MNHNS and CDR2 SASEGT. CDR3 amino acids: CASSDGTVTEAFF. The CDR3 bases are TGTGCCAGCAGTGACGGGACAGTCACTGAAGCTTTCTTT.

J is TRBJ1-1 and V is TRBV29-1, with D unresolved. In germline, CDR1 is SQVTM, CDR2 ANQGSEA. The CDR3 is made up of 11 amino acids. Trimming left V 1 base short and J 5 bases short, with 5 bases between. This CDR3 is CSVEGKTEAFF. The CDR3 DNA reads as TGCAGCGTTGAAGGGAAGACTGAAGCTTTCTTT.

The chain recombines TRBV11-3 with TRBJ2-1; 10 positions agree with TRBD2. The CDR3 contains 14 residues. Germline V gene data show CDR1 as SGHNT and CDR2 as YENEEA. V shed 5 bases, J shed 6 bases, and the junction held 4 bases outside the gene matches. CDR3 DNA sequence: TGTGCCAGCAGCGTCAGCGGGGGGGCCAATGAGCAGTTCTTC. Its protein is CASSVSGGANEQFF.

The gene calls are TRBV7-3 and TRBJ1-3; the D gene is possibly TRBD1 (6 bases). This CDR3 has 13 residues. V dropped 2 bases and J dropped 8 bases, with 10 bases sitting between them. Germline V gene data show CDR1 as SGHTA and CDR2 as FQGTGA. The CDR3 nucleotides are TGTGCCAGCAGCTTATGGGGGGCGGACACCATATATTTT. Translated: CASSLWGADTIYF.

V gene TRBV13 combines with J gene TRBJ2-7; 16 bases fit TRBD2. This CDR3 contains 19 residues. The ends lost 5 bases at V and 3 bases at J; junction bases unmatched: 13. Germline loops: CDR1 PRHDT, CDR2 FYEKMQ (reference sequence). The CDR3 DNA reads TGTGCCAGCAGCGCCCCCGGGACTAGCGGGGGGGCAAGTTTCTACGAGCAGTACTTC. This translates into CASSAPGTSGGASFYEQYF. The whole variable domain, remainder taken from reference TRBV13 and TRBJ2-7, is AAGVIQSPRHLIKEKRETATLKCYPIPRHDTVYWYQQGPGQDPQFLISFYEKMQSDKGSIPDRFSAQQFSDYHSELNMSSLELGDSALYFCASSAPGTSGGASFYEQYFGPGTRLTVT.

V is TRBV13 and J is TRBJ2-1, with 9 bases identical to TRBD1. This CDR3 region has 15 residues. Germline V gives CDR1 PRHDT, CDR2 FYEKMQ (reference sequence). The V and J ends lost 1 base and 8 bases, in that order; junction bases with no gene match: 6. CDR3 sequence: CASSLDSGQGHEQFF. Here the CDR3 DNA reads TGTGCCAGCAGCTTAGATTCGGGACAGGGTCATGAGCAGTTCTTC.

The chain uses TRBV6-5 and TRBJ2-7; D is possibly TRBD2 (6 bases). The CDR3 has 12 amino acids. V was pared by 8 bases and J by 1 base, with 9 bases between. Germline CDR1 reads MNHEY; CDR2 reads SVGAGI. The CDR3 bases are TGTGCCAGCGGGGACTTTTCCTACGAGCAGTACTTC. Translation: CASGDFSYEQYF.

The genes are TRBV5-4 and TRBJ1-1; TRBD1 agrees at 9 bases. The V gene end was trimmed by 4 bases and the J gene end by 1 base; junction bases not matched to a gene: 5. This CDR3 region has 15 residues. Looked up from germline, CDR1 is SGHNT and CDR2 is YYREEE (reference sequence). CDR3 nucleotides: TGTGCCAGCAGCGTCCGGGACAGGGCGAACACTGAAGCTTTCTTT. It translates to CASSVRDRANTEAFF.

The genes are TRBV5-4 and TRBJ1-4; D gene unclear. V shed 2 bases and J shed 5 bases, with 10 bases lying between them. Looked up from germline, CDR1 is SGHNT and CDR2 is YYREEE (reference sequence). There are 14 residues in the CDR3. CDR3 nucleotides: TGTGCCAGCAGCTTAGAGGTGGGGAATGAAAAACTGTTTTTT. Translation gives CASSLEVGNEKLFF.

J is TRBJ1-2 and V is TRBV30, with 10 nucleotides matching TRBD1. Germline CDR1 and CDR2: GTSNPN and SVGIG (reference sequence). V lost 2 bases to trimming and J lost 2 bases; unmatched junction nucleotides: 5. The CDR3 runs 15 residues. CDR3 amino acids: CAWSTGQGQNYGYTF. CDR3 DNA: TGTGCCTGGAGTACGGGACAGGGGCAAAACTATGGCTACACCTTC.

The chain couples TRBV6-5 to TRBJ1-5; possible D gene TRBD1, 6 bases. Germline V gene data show CDR1 as MNHEY and CDR2 as SVGAGI. Trimming pared 7 bases from V and 14 bases from J, leaving 24 bases between. This CDR3 region has 14 residues. Written as DNA, the CDR3 is TGTGCCAGCAAGGCTGGGGGGGCTATCGTTCCCGAGCATTTT. Translating it yields CASKAGGAIVPEHF.

Notes on this clone: This CDR3 is missing its conserved last phenylalanine or tryptophan, likely due to a read error. The DNA is omitted, as the CDR3 cannot be located on it reliably, and the CDR3 follows TCRdb's listing. The chain is built from TRBV2 and TRBJ2-3; the tabulated D call, TRBD1, remains unverified against the DNA. CDR1 and CDR2 (germline): SNHLY, FYNNEI. Termini included, the CDR3 measures 10 amino acids. CDR3 sequence reads: CASSGGPGEL.

The chain has TRBV25-1 and TRBJ2-5; 9 positions agree with TRBD1. CDR1 MGHDK and CDR2 SYGVNS come from the germline V gene. The CDR3 extends over 13 amino acids. The V segment lost 5 bases and the J segment 4 bases; nucleotides outside the gene matches: 2. CDR3: CASSWDRVETQYF. Written as DNA, the CDR3 is TGTGCCAGCAGTTGGGACAGGGTAGAGACCCAGTACTTC.

The rearrangement uses TRBV29-1 and TRBJ1-5; D is undetermined. Trimming shortened V by 6 bases and J by 2 bases, and 17 bases separated the two germline ends. CDR3 length: 15 amino acids. Germline V gene sequence: CDR1 SQVTM, CDR2 ANQGSEA. The chain's CDR3 is CSVGDGIVGNQPQHF. Here the CDR3 DNA reads TGCAGCGTGGGCGACGGGATCGTGGGCAATCAGCCCCAGCATTTT. Full variable domain (outside the CDR3, taken from reference TRBV29-1 and TRBJ1-5): SAVISQKPSRDICQRGTSLTIQCQVDSQVTMMFWYRQQPGQSLTLIATANQGSEATYESGFVIDKFPISRPNLTFSTLTVSNMSPEDSSIYLCSVGDGIVGNQPQHFGDGTRLSIL.

This rearrangement joins TRBV7-9 to TRBJ1-1, with D hard to call. The V and J ends lost 3 bases and 5 bases respectively, with 16 bases between them. CDR1 and CDR2 from the germline V gene are SEHNR and FQNEAQ (reference sequence). This CDR3 has 15 amino acids. Here the CDR3 DNA reads TGTGCCAGCAGCTTTAGGGCTCTGACGAGAACTGAAGCTTTCTTT. It is translated as CASSFRALTRTEAFF.

This clone was detected only once. The chain combines TRBV6-1 with TRBJ2-2, with D uncertain. Trimming stripped 0 bases from V and 3 bases from J, with 14 bases between. CDR1 and CDR2 from the germline V gene are MNHNS and SASEGT. The CDR3 is 17 residues long. CDR3 DNA: TGTGCCAGCAGTGAAGCCACCATCCTAGTGGACACCGGGGAGCTGTTTTTT. Its translation: CASSEATILVDTGELFF.